These T cell receptor beta chains were read from a single sample in a study of blood T cell repertoires in COVID-19. Sequenced by immunoSEQ multiplex PCR; TCRdb stores in-frame clones only, minus some. Altogether 50,000 or so clones are present, roughly 90% being singletons, with the ten largest covering 9.7%. Sequenced input: peripheral blood. The receptors derive from a woman aged 80 or older with acute or convalescent COVID-19. The CDR3 runs from the conserved cysteine through the conserved F or W. Fields, in order: CDR3 DNA, CDR3 protein, J gene, V gene, D gene, clone size. The D gene is left open where the match is weak. Clone sizes are given selectively: once, few, many, or a class where the clone is expanded.

cdr3_nt: TGTGCCAGCAGTCTGGGGGCTGAGCAGTTCTTC; cdr3_aa: CASSLGAEQFF; j_call: TRBJ2-1; v_call: TRBV6-5; d_call: -; clone_size: -
cdr3_nt: TGTGCCAGTAGTACCTGGGGGGGGAACACTGAAGCTTTCTTT; cdr3_aa: CASSTWGGNTEAFF; j_call: TRBJ1-1; v_call: TRBV19; d_call: -; clone_size: -
cdr3_nt: TGTGCCAGCAGCTTAGGGGGGGCGGGATTTAAAAACTATGGCTACACCTTC; cdr3_aa: CASSLGGAGFKNYGYTF; j_call: TRBJ1-2; v_call: TRBV5-4; d_call: -; clone_size: -
cdr3_nt: TGTGCCAGCGGCGGACTAGCGGGACGTTCCTACGAGCAGTACTTC; cdr3_aa: CASGGLAGRSYEQYF; j_call: TRBJ2-7; v_call: TRBV2; d_call: TRBD2; clone_size: -
cdr3_nt: TGCGCCACCAGGACTAGCGGGACGGGAACAGATACGCAGTATTTT; cdr3_aa: CATRTSGTGTDTQYF; j_call: TRBJ2-3; v_call: TRBV5-1; d_call: TRBD2; clone_size: -
cdr3_nt: TGTGCCAGCGGGGACAGGGGAAATCTCTACGAGCAGTACTTC; cdr3_aa: CASGDRGNLYEQYF; j_call: TRBJ2-7; v_call: TRBV3-1/TRBV3-2; d_call: TRBD1; clone_size: -
cdr3_nt: TGCGCCAGCAGTGGACGGGGAGGGGTGAACACTGAAGCTTTCTTT; cdr3_aa: CASSGRGGVNTEAFF; j_call: TRBJ1-1; v_call: TRBV10-2; d_call: -; clone_size: -
cdr3_nt: TGTGCCAGCAGCAGTAGCGGGAGGGTTGGGGAGACCCAGTACTTC; cdr3_aa: CASSSSGRVGETQYF; j_call: TRBJ2-5; v_call: TRBV5-5; d_call: TRBD2; clone_size: once
cdr3_nt: TGTGCCAGCAGCCAAGTCTGGGGGGAGAGTGAAAAACTGTTTTTT; cdr3_aa: CASSQVWGESEKLFF; j_call: TRBJ1-4; v_call: TRBV14; d_call: -; clone_size: -
cdr3_nt: TGTGCCAGCAGCTTAGGAGGCCGGGACAGGGGGTTTTATGGCTACACCTTC; cdr3_aa: CASSLGGRDRGFYGYTF; j_call: TRBJ1-2; v_call: TRBV11-2; d_call: TRBD1; clone_size: -
cdr3_nt: TGTGCCAGCAGTGACCCCCCATCCGGGGAGCTGTTTTTT; cdr3_aa: CASSDPPSGELFF; j_call: TRBJ2-2; v_call: TRBV6-4; d_call: -; clone_size: -
cdr3_nt: TGTGCCAGCAGCCGACAGGGGATTACTACTGAAGCTTTCTTT; cdr3_aa: CASSRQGITTEAFF; j_call: TRBJ1-1; v_call: TRBV7-9; d_call: TRBD1; clone_size: -
cdr3_nt: TGTGCCAGCAGCGGGGGCTCGGCGACCTATGGCTACACCTTC; cdr3_aa: CASSGGSATYGYTF; j_call: TRBJ1-2; v_call: TRBV5-6; d_call: -; clone_size: once
cdr3_nt: TGTGCCTGGAGGGACTCGAGCGCTAGCACAGATACGCAGTATTTT; cdr3_aa: CAWRDSSASTDTQYF; j_call: TRBJ2-3; v_call: TRBV30; d_call: -; clone_size: -
cdr3_nt: TGTGCCAGCAGCTCCGGGACAGGGGTAACTGAAGCTTTCTTT; cdr3_aa: CASSSGTGVTEAFF; j_call: TRBJ1-1; v_call: TRBV7-8; d_call: TRBD1; clone_size: -
cdr3_nt: TGTGCCAGCAGCCAAGGGAGGGGCTCCTACGAGCAGTACTTC; cdr3_aa: CASSQGRGSYEQYF; j_call: TRBJ2-7; v_call: TRBV3-1/TRBV3-2; d_call: -; clone_size: -
cdr3_nt: TGTGCCAGCAGTTTACCACAGGGTACAAATGAAAAACTGTTTTTT; cdr3_aa: CASSLPQGTNEKLFF; j_call: TRBJ1-4; v_call: TRBV28; d_call: -; clone_size: -
cdr3_nt: TGTGCCAGCAGCCCCACCGGGACACCCCTGGGTGAGCAGTTCTTC; cdr3_aa: CASSPTGTPLGEQFF; j_call: TRBJ2-1; v_call: TRBV7-9; d_call: -; clone_size: -
cdr3_nt: TGTGCCACCAGTGATTCAGGGACAGATAACACCGGGGAGCTGTTTTTT; cdr3_aa: CATSDSGTDNTGELFF; j_call: TRBJ2-2; v_call: TRBV24-1; d_call: TRBD1; clone_size: -
cdr3_nt: TGTGCCAGCAGTGTTATTAGCACAGATACGCAGTATTTT; cdr3_aa: CASSVISTDTQYF; j_call: TRBJ2-3; v_call: TRBV2; d_call: -; clone_size: -
cdr3_nt: TGTGCCATCAGTGGGACTAGCGGGAGCAATGAGCAGTTCTTC; cdr3_aa: CAISGTSGSNEQFF; j_call: TRBJ2-1; v_call: TRBV10-3; d_call: TRBD2; clone_size: -
cdr3_nt: TGCGCCAGCAGCCAAGCCTACAGGGGTAGCACCGGGGAGCTGTTTTTT; cdr3_aa: CASSQAYRGSTGELFF; j_call: TRBJ2-2; v_call: TRBV4-3; d_call: TRBD1; clone_size: few
cdr3_nt: TGTGCCATCAGGGCACAGGGGAACACTGAAGCTTTCTTT; cdr3_aa: CAIRAQGNTEAFF; j_call: TRBJ1-1; v_call: TRBV10-3; d_call: -; clone_size: -
cdr3_nt: TGTGCCAGCAGCCAACCCCCTGGCCGGGAGGTAATGACCTACAATGAGCAGTTCTTC; cdr3_aa: CASSQPPGREVMTYNEQFF; j_call: TRBJ2-1; v_call: TRBV3-1/TRBV3-2; d_call: TRBD2; clone_size: once
cdr3_nt: TGCGCCAGCAGCGGGACTAGCGGGACCACCTACAATGAGCAGTTCTTC; cdr3_aa: CASSGTSGTTYNEQFF; j_call: TRBJ2-1; v_call: TRBV5-1; d_call: TRBD2; clone_size: -
cdr3_nt: TGTGCCTGGACCGGGACAGGGGGTGTTTTCTATGGCTACACCTTC; cdr3_aa: CAWTGTGGVFYGYTF; j_call: TRBJ1-2; v_call: TRBV30; d_call: TRBD1; clone_size: -
cdr3_nt: TGTGCCAGCAGTCCGCCCCTAGGCGGGGGGACTTACAATGAGCAGTTCTTC; cdr3_aa: CASSPPLGGGTYNEQFF; j_call: TRBJ2-1; v_call: TRBV28; d_call: TRBD2; clone_size: -
cdr3_nt: TGTGCCAGCAACCCTCAGGGATCGCGTGACACCATATATTTT; cdr3_aa: CASNPQGSRDTIYF; j_call: TRBJ1-3; v_call: TRBV19; d_call: -; clone_size: few
cdr3_nt: TGTGCCAGCAGCTTATTAGCGGGACCCTACGAGCAGTACTTC; cdr3_aa: CASSLLAGPYEQYF; j_call: TRBJ2-7; v_call: TRBV11-2; d_call: TRBD2; clone_size: -
cdr3_nt: TGTGCCAGCAGCCAAGATTTCGGTATCGGGACAGCCTTCTCATACCGGTACCAAGAGACCCAGTACTTC; cdr3_aa: CASSQDFGIGTAFSYRYQETQYF; j_call: TRBJ2-5; v_call: TRBV4-2; d_call: TRBD1; clone_size: -
cdr3_nt: TGCGCCAGCAGCCAACCGGACAGAGAGAACACTGAAGCTTTCTTT; cdr3_aa: CASSQPDRENTEAFF; j_call: TRBJ1-1; v_call: TRBV4-1; d_call: -; clone_size: -
cdr3_nt: TGCACCAGCAGCCAAGAGGGGCGGAACGAAGATACGCAGTATTTT; cdr3_aa: CTSSQEGRNEDTQYF; j_call: TRBJ2-3; v_call: TRBV1; d_call: -; clone_size: -
cdr3_nt: TGTGCCAGCAGTCCCGGACTAGCGGGAGCTAGGAGCGGCCGTGGGGATACGCAGTATTTT; cdr3_aa: CASSPGLAGARSGRGDTQYF; j_call: TRBJ2-3; v_call: TRBV7-8; d_call: TRBD2; clone_size: -
cdr3_nt: TGTGCCAGCAGCTTATCGGGGGGTTCCCCATATGGCTACACCTTC; cdr3_aa: CASSLSGGSPYGYTF; j_call: TRBJ1-2; v_call: TRBV11-2; d_call: -; clone_size: -
cdr3_nt: TGCGCCAGCAGCCAAGATCAACAGGGGGATCAGCCCCAGCATTTT; cdr3_aa: CASSQDQQGDQPQHF; j_call: TRBJ1-5; v_call: TRBV4-3; d_call: TRBD1; clone_size: -
cdr3_nt: TGTGCCACCGCCCAGGACAGGGGGCTTGACACTGAAGCTTTCTTT; cdr3_aa: CATAQDRGLDTEAFF; j_call: TRBJ1-1; v_call: TRBV6-5; d_call: TRBD1; clone_size: once
cdr3_nt: TGTGCCAGTAGCCTTCAAGGGACTACGACCTACGAGCAGTACTTC; cdr3_aa: CASSLQGTTTYEQYF; j_call: TRBJ2-7; v_call: TRBV19; d_call: TRBD2; clone_size: once
cdr3_nt: TGTGCCAGCAGCCCCCAAGGGGTGAACACTGAAGCTTTCTTT; cdr3_aa: CASSPQGVNTEAFF; j_call: TRBJ1-1; v_call: TRBV7-3; d_call: -; clone_size: -
cdr3_nt: TGCGCCAGCAGCCAGGGGACAGAACGAGCTAACTATGGCTACACCTTC; cdr3_aa: CASSQGTERANYGYTF; j_call: TRBJ1-2; v_call: TRBV4-3; d_call: TRBD1; clone_size: few
cdr3_nt: TGTGCCAGCAGCGTACAGGGGGCAGACACCATATATTTT; cdr3_aa: CASSVQGADTIYF; j_call: TRBJ1-3; v_call: TRBV7-9; d_call: TRBD1; clone_size: -
cdr3_nt: TGTGCCACCAGTGGGGGGGAACGGACTAGCGGGAGATCCTACGAGCAGTACTTC; cdr3_aa: CATSGGERTSGRSYEQYF; j_call: TRBJ2-7; v_call: TRBV24-1; d_call: TRBD2; clone_size: -
cdr3_nt: TGTGCCAGCAGCGTGGACAGGGGTGTCCCCTACGAGCAGTACTTC; cdr3_aa: CASSVDRGVPYEQYF; j_call: TRBJ2-7; v_call: TRBV6-2/TRBV6-3; d_call: TRBD1; clone_size: -